This TCR beta chain was observed in a study of T cell clones after liver transplantation (dated by TCRdb to between 2018 and 2020). Looking at the study overall: The samples were obtained from ITN030ST, a randomized trial that attempted immunosuppression withdrawal within 2 years after liver transplantation. Donor-reactive T cell clones were identified using TCRbeta sequencing after a pre-transplant mixed lymphocyte reaction and were then followed in post-transplant blood. Third party-reactive TCRbeta sequences from pre-transplant MLRs were also identified as an antigen-independent comparator for donor-reactive sequences. Of the eight recipients, three were HCV-positive, while the remaining recipients had been transplanted for non-autoimmune, non-viral indications. The subjects received no induction therapy and were kept on standard immunosuppression until randomization at 12-24 months post-transplant. To count as tolerant, a recipient had to stay completely off immunosuppression for at least one year without liver enzymes climbing beyond twice the upper limit of normal. Blood samples were collected pre-transplant, then pre-randomization ahead of withdrawal, and finally post-randomization once withdrawal had either been completed or failed. The study cohort included 8 liver transplant recipients, of whom 3 were classified as tolerant and 5 as non-tolerant. What the work shows at the level of the full study, not this receptor alone: A greater decline was seen for donor-reactive sequences than for third party-reactive sequences, suggesting partial antigen-specific deletion unrelated to withdrawal success. Conclusions were preliminary, limited by small, heterogeneous patient numbers and non-standardized post-transplant time points. When repertoire turnover was accounted for, significantly reduced detection of donor-reactive sequences was found in 7 of 8 subjects for CD4 and in 8 of 8 subjects for CD8. Low numbers of available donor cells limited the measurable donor-reactive repertoire in two subjects. Because allograft tissue specimens were not available, migration of donor-reactive T cells into the graft, rather than deletion, may have occurred. In most of the 8 subjects, regardless of tolerance or HCV status, circulating donor-reactive CD4 TCRbeta sequences dropped significantly post-transplant.

Using immunoSEQ, frozen genomic DNA was subjected to high-throughput TCRbeta CDR3 sequencing, a process that included PCR amplification, mapping, bias correction and internal controls. As for the authors' bioinformatics: Only productive rearrangements were retained, and each unique TCRbeta sequence was defined by its CDR3 nucleotide sequence together with its V and J gene. Donor-reactive sequences required at least 5-fold expansion in CFSE-low cells versus unstimulated pre-transplant cells and at least 0.01% frequency. To ensure at least 90% detection power, minimum frequency thresholds were set for each subject based on that subject's lowest-template unstimulated sample. Jensen-Shannon divergence between the top 1000 TCRbeta sequences post- versus pre-transplant served as the measure of repertoire turnover. Changes in detection of donor-reactive sequences were tested with two-sided Fisher's exact tests. Entries here come from immuneACCESS through TCRdb and include only in-frame sequences with V and J called. Some clones fail to appear in such tables; in the studies checked, an unresolved V gene covers under half of the shortfall, and the cause of the remainder is unknown. D and trimming were read from the DNA, whereas the V and J calls and clone size are those reported in that table. The sample records 75,000 to 100,000 clones, roughly 85% of which are singletons. The ten largest clones take up under 0.6% of the sample.

Unstimulated PBMCs, after thawing, were stained for CD3, CD4 and CD8 and then FACS-sorted into CD3+CD4+ and CD3+CD8+ populations. Randomization to immunosuppression withdrawal applied to every one of the 8 studied subjects. The Qiagen DNeasy Blood and Tissue Kit was used for isolation of genomic DNA. On this clone itself: What this receptor recognizes is not known. No qualities accompany the bases; no much larger clone lies one base away.

Including the terminal cysteine and phenylalanine, the CDR3 comprises 15 residues. Only the CDR3 portion is preserved as DNA: 45 bases, with reading frame beginning at the first base. CDR1 and CDR2 (LNHDA, SQIVND) derive from the germline V gene (reference sequence). The trim is 5 bases for V and 0 bases for J, with a gap of 12 bases between the germline ends. The receptor was derived from a human patient who received a liver transplant. In transplant recipients, some T cells may be of donor rather than host origin. The chain is assembled from TRBV19 and TRBJ2-3; TRBD1 could be the D gene, as 6 bases match. The sample in question was CD4+ T cells from blood, obtained about 46 months after liver transplant. The CDR3 loop reads CASSLGHPSTDTQYF. The DNA is as follows: TGTGCCAGTAGTCTGGGACATCCTAGCACAGATACGCAGTATTTT.